These T cell receptor beta chains were read from a single sample in a study of blood T cell repertoires in COVID-19. Sequencing was performed with immunoSEQ multiplex PCR; in TCRdb, only in-frame clones are kept and a portion is missing. The profile shows 200,000 to 250,000 clones, 70% to 85% of them singletons. The source material was PBMCs or T cells enriched from blood (not recorded which). These receptor sequences come from a man between 40 and 49 years old who had recovered from COVID-19. CDR3s include the opening cysteine and the closing phenylalanine or tryptophan. A D gene is named only where the DNA matches it firmly. The size of a clone is reported for some rows only, either as once, few or many, or as a class for expanded clones.

NA TRBD1 TRBJ1-6 TRBV3-1/TRBV3-2 TGTGCCAGCAGAATAGAACAGGGGACAAGAAGTAATTCACCCCTCCACTTT CASRIEQGTRSNSPLHF
NA TRBD2 TRBJ2-3 TRBV9 TGTGCCAGCAGTCCGCGGGGGGCTCACACAGATACGCAGTATTTT CASSPRGAHTDTQYF
NA NA TRBJ1-1 TRBV2 TGTGCCAGCAGTGAGGCTATGGCGGTAGAAGCTTTCTTT CASSEAMAVEAFF
NA NA TRBJ1-4 TRBV20-1 TGCAGTGTTTTAAGAGGAGAAAAACTGTTTTTT CSVLRGEKLFF
few NA TRBJ1-5 TRBV7-3 TGTGCCAGCAGCTTAAGCTATTCACAGCCCCAGCATTTT CASSLSYSQPQHF
NA TRBD1 TRBJ1-4 TRBV9 TGTGCCAGCAGCGTTGACAGGGGTAATGAAAAACTGTTTTTT CASSVDRGNEKLFF
NA NA TRBJ2-7 TRBV7-9 TGTGCCAGCAGCTTAGTGGGCGACCACGAGCAGTACTTC CASSLVGDHEQYF
NA NA TRBJ1-4 TRBV5-1 TGCGCCAGCAGCTCACCCCCAGGGAGTCAGGGGCATAATGAAAAACTGTTTTTT CASSSPPGSQGHNEKLFF
few NA TRBJ2-1 TRBV6-1 TGTGCCAGCAGTGAGACAGAAGGGAACCTTCATTGGCGCGAGCAGTTCTTC CASSETEGNLHWREQFF
NA NA TRBJ2-4 TRBV30 TGTGCCTGGAGGGGGGGACGGGTCACCAAAAACATTCAGTACTTC CAWRGGRVTKNIQYF
NA NA TRBJ2-1 TRBV5-1 TGCGCCAGCAGCTTGGACTTTAGCTCCTACAATGAGCAGTTCTTC CASSLDFSSYNEQFF
NA NA TRBJ2-1 TRBV3-1/TRBV3-2 TGTGCCAGCAGCCAAGATCTAGTGAGGCTTGGTGAGCAGTTCTTC CASSQDLVRLGEQFF
NA NA TRBJ1-1 TRBV7-8 TGTGCCAGCAGCCTCGGTCGGGGTCGCTACATAAACACTGAAGCTTTCTTT CASSLGRGRYINTEAFF
NA TRBD2 TRBJ2-1 TRBV5-1 TGCGCCAGCAGCCGAGATAGCGGGAATGAGCAGTTCTTC CASSRDSGNEQFF
NA TRBD1 TRBJ1-3 TRBV7-4 TGTGCCAGCAGCTTAGAGGACAGGGAACACTCTGGAAACACCATATATTTT CASSLEDREHSGNTIYF
NA NA TRBJ1-4 TRBV7-6 TGTGCCAGCAGCTTAAGAGGTGACGTTGAAAAACTGTTTTTT CASSLRGDVEKLFF
NA TRBD1 TRBJ1-5 TRBV7-2 TGTGCCAGCAGCCTTCGACAGGGTGATCAGCCCCAGCATTTT CASSLRQGDQPQHF
NA NA TRBJ1-5 TRBV6-5 TGTGCCAGCAGGGCCTTAAATCAGCCCCAGCATTTT CASRALNQPQHF
NA NA TRBJ1-2 TRBV5-4 TGTGCCAGCAGTGACGTCCAGGGGACTGGCTACACCTTC CASSDVQGTGYTF
NA NA TRBJ1-6 TRBV5-4 TGTGCCAGCAGCTTTCCCAGTCAACCCCTCCACTTT CASSFPSQPLHF
few NA TRBJ1-2 TRBV6-5 TGTGCCAGCAGTTCTTTCGGGTATAAGGCTAACTATGGCTACACCTTC CASSSFGYKANYGYTF
few NA TRBJ2-1 TRBV7-3 TGTGCCAGCACCGTCTCGGGAGTATCGTCCTACAATGAGCAGTTCTTC CASTVSGVSSYNEQFF
NA NA TRBJ1-2 TRBV28 TGTGCCAGCAGTTCCCCGGGACTGACCCGTTTGGGTGGCTACACCTTC CASSSPGLTRLGGYTF
NA TRBD1 TRBJ2-1 TRBV24-1 TGTGCCACCAGTGATCCAGGGACAGGAGGAGAGCAGTTCTTC CATSDPGTGGEQFF
few NA TRBJ2-7 TRBV20-1 TGCAGTGCCGGGGAACCCTACGAGCAGTACTTC CSAGEPYEQYF
NA NA TRBJ1-1 TRBV5-4 TGTGCCAGCAGCTTGGTTTCAGGTACCGAAGCTTTCTTT CASSLVSGTEAFF
NA NA TRBJ2-3 TRBV7-9 TGTGCCGGCATCCTTTTAGGCCGGAGTACGCAGTATTTT CAGILLGRSTQYF
NA NA TRBJ1-1 TRBV19 TGTGCCAGTAGTCCAATTTTCAGGGAAACTGAAGCTTTCTTT CASSPIFRETEAFF
NA NA TRBJ2-5 TRBV28 TGTGCCAGCAACGTAGGAACCGGGGAGACCCAGTACTTC CASNVGTGETQYF